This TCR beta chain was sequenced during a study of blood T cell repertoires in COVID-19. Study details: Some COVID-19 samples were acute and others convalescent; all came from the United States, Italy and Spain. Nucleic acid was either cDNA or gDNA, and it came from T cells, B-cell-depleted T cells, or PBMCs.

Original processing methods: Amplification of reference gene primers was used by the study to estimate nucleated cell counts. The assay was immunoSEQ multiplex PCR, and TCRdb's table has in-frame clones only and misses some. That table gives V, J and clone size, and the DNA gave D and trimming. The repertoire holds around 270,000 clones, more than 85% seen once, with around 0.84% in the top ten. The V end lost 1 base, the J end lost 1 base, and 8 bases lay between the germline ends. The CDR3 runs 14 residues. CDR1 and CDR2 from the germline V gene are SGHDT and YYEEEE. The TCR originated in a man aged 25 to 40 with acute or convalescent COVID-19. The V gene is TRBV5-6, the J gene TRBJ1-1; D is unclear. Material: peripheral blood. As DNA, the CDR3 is TGTGCCAGCAGCTTGAGCACCCCGAACACTGAAGCTTTCTTT. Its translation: CASSLSTPNTEAFF.